The present entry profiles one T cell receptor (beta chain) with its context. Its antigen is still unknown. The CDR3 is made up of 11 amino acids. With 7 bases removed from V and 3 bases from J, the gap between germline ends came to 10 bases. CDR1 is DFQATT and CDR2 is SNEGSKA in the germline V gene (reference sequence). Assay: immunoSEQ multiplex PCR; the TCRdb copy retains only in-frame clones and omits some. The sample records some 90,000 clones, under 90% being singletons. The data derive from a study of T cell responses to AZD1222 COVID-19 vaccine. General study points: In the spike-specific TCR repertoire, nearly half reportedly target unmutated variant regions. Increases in Spike-specific TCR breadth and depth were seen after two AZD1222 doses.

Material: peripheral blood, obtained on day 0 of AZD1222 vaccination. This TCR came from an adult in good health. The rearrangement links TRBV20-1 to TRBJ2-7; possibly TRBD1 for D (5 bases). The CDR3 sequence is CSVKGVYEQYF. CDR3 in DNA: TGCAGTGTAAAAGGGGTCTACGAGCAGTACTTC.